This TCR beta chain was sequenced during a study of beta chain features in type 1 diabetes. In the study overall: On cell yields, gender and age, patients and healthy donors were similar. Across all samples, over 85 million sorted cells were examined. Study-level findings and limits: The question of HLA type influencing TCRB rearrangement was one that remained unresolved here. Using cDNA template may skew counts toward highly expressing activated cells. In every one of the four CD4+ subsets, TCRB CDR3s were moderately but significantly shorter in Type 1 diabetes patients.

Reverse transcription of all isolated RNA meant that expressed TCRB transcripts were sequenced. Sequencing used immunoSEQ multiplex PCR; TCRdb keeps in-frame clones, though not all of them. This table has 150,000 to 200,000 clones, around 8.4% appearing once. CDR3 size: 14 residues. V gave up 0 bases and J gave up 4 bases, with 9 bases separating them. Germline lookup yields CDR1 KGHSH and CDR2 LQKENI. As regards this clone: What it recognizes is unknown.

Sequenced: central memory CD4+ T cells from blood. The rearrangement joins TRBV18 to TRBJ1-2, with D possibly being TRBD1 (5 bases). The clonotype originates from a woman under 30 with type 1 diabetes. CDR3 nucleotide sequence: TGTGCCAGCTCACCACCAGGAGGGGTCTATGGCTACACCTTC. Amino acids: CASSPPGGVYGYTF.